This T cell receptor beta chain comes out of a study of blood T cells in healthy people across ages. A remark on this clonotype: The antigen remains undetermined.

With a J-beta primer mix and a sample-barcoded 5' primer, a second PCR ran about 7 to 12 cycles. TCRdb re-derived calls from the 5' RACE reads in MiXCR, one entry per CDR3 protein. The table includes fewer than 700,000 distinct CDR3 sequences, 40% to 45% detected once. The donors, healthy Caucasians from Russia, were aged about 6 to 95. Total RNA, at least 5.5 micrograms per sample, was extracted from PBMCs. Study-level results: Researchers deemed the diversity estimates from one million T cells underestimates.

CDR1 is LGHNA, CDR2 YSLEER, per germline. This CDR3 contains 15 residues. With V trimmed by 4 bases and J by 8 bases, 12 bases remained unmatched. Sequencing input: blood. The TCR was taken from a man older than 75 in good health. The chain uses TRBV4-3 and TRBJ2-7; TRBD2 aligns across 9 bases. CDR3 loop: CASSLSGTSLNKQYF. The CDR3 nucleotides are TGCGCCAGCAGCCTCTCCGGGACTAGCCTAAACAAGCAGTACTTC.